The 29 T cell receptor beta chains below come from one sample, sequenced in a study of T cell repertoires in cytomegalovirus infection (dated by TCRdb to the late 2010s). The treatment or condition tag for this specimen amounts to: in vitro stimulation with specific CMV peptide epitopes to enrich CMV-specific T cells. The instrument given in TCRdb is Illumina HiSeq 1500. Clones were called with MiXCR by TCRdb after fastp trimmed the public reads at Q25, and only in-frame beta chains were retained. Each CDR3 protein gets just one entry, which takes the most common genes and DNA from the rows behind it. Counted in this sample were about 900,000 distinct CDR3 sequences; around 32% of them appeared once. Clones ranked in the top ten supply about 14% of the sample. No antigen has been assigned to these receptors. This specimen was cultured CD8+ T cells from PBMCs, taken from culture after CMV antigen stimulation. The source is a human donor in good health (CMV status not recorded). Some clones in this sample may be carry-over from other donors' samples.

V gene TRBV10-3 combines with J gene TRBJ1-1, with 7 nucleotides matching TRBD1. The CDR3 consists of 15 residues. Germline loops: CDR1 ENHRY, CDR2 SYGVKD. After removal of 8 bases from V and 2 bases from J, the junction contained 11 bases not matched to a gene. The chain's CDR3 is CAIARGGPENTEAFF. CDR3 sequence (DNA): TGTGCCATCGCCAGGGGGGGGCCAGAAAACACTGAAGCTTTCTTT.

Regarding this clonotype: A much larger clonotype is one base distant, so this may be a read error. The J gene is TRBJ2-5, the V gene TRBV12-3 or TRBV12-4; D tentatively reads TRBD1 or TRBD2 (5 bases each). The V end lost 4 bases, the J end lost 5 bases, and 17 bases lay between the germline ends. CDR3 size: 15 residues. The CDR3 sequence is CASSSMVGVRETQYF. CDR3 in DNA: TGTGCCAGCAGTTCGATGGTGGGGGTGAGGGAGACCCAGTACTTC.

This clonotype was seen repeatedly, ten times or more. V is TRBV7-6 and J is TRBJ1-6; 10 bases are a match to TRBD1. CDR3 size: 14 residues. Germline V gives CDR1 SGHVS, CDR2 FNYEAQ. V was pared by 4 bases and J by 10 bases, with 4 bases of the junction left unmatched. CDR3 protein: CASSSDRGRSPLHF. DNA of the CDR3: TGTGCCAGCAGCTCCGACAGGGGGCGGTCACCCCTCCACTTT. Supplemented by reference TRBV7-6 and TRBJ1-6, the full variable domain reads GAGVSQSPRYKVTKRGQDVALRCDPISGHVSLYWYRQALGQGPEFLTYFNYEAQQDKSGLPNDRFSAERPEGSISTLTIQRTEQRDSAMYRCASSSDRGRSPLHFGNGTRLTVT.

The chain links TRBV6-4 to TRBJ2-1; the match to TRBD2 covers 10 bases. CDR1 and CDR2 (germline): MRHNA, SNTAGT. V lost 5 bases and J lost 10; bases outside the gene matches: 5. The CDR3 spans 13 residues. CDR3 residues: CASSSGGAGEQFF. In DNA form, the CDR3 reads TGTGCCAGCAGTAGCGGGGGGGCCGGGGAGCAGTTCTTC.

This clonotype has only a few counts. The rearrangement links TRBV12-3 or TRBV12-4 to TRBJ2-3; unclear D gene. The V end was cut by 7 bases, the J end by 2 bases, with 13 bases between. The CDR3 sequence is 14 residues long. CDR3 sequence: CASTQLGLTDTQYF. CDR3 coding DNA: TGTGCCAGCACCCAGCTAGGGCTCACAGATACGCAGTATTTT.

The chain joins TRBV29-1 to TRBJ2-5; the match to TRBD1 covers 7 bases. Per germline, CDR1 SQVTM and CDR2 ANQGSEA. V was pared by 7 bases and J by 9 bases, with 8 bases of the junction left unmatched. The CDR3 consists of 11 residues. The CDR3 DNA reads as TGCAGCGGTGGCCGGGACAGCCCCCAGTACTTC. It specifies CSGGRDSPQYF.

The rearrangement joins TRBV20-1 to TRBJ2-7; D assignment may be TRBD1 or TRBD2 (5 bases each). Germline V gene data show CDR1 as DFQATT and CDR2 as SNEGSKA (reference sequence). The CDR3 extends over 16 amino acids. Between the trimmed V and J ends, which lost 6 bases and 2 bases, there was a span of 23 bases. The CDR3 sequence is CSASRVPTGTTYEQYF. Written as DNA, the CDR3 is TGCAGTGCCTCGAGGGTTCCGACCGGGACGACCTACGAGCAGTACTTC.

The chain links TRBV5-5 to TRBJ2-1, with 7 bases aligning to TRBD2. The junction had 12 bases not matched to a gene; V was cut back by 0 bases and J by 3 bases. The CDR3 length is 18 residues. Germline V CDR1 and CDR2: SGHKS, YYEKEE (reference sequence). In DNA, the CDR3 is TGTGCCAGCAGCTTGGCCCAGCGGGGCCGTCTAGGCTACAATGAGCAGTTCTTC. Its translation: CASSLAQRGRLGYNEQFF.

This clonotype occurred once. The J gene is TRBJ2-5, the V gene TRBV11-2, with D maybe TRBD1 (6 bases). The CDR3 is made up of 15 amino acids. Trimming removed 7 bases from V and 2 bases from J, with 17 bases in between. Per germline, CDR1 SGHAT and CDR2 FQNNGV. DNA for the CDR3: TGTGCCAGCACCATCCTCGCAGGGGCGCAAGAGACCCAGTACTTC. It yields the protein CASTILAGAQETQYF. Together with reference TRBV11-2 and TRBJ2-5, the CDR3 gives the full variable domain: EAGVAQSPRYKIIEKRQSVAFWCNPISGHATLYWYQQILGQGPKLLIQFQNNGVVDDSQLPKDRFSAERLKGVDSTLKIQPAKLEDSAVYLCASTILAGAQETQYFGPGTRLLVL.

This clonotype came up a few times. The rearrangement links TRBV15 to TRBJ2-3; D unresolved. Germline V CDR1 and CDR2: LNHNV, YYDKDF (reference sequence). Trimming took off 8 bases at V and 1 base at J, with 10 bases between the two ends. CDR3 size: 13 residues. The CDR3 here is CATAALGTDTQYF. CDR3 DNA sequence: TGTGCCACCGCAGCCCTGGGCACAGATACGCAGTATTTT.

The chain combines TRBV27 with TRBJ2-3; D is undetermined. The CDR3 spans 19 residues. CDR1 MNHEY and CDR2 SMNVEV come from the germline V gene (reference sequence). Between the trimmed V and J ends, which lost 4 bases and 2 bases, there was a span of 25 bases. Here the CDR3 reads CASSSPRVTIDAPTDTQYF. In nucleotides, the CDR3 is TGTGCCAGCAGTTCCCCACGGGTTACGATTGACGCTCCCACAGATACGCAGTATTTT.

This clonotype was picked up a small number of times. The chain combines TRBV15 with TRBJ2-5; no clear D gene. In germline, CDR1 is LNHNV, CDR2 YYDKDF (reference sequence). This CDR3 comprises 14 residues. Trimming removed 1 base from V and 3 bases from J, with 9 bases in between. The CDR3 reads CATSRGQAEETQYF. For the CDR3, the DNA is TGTGCCACCAGCAGAGGCCAGGCCGAAGAGACCCAGTACTTC.

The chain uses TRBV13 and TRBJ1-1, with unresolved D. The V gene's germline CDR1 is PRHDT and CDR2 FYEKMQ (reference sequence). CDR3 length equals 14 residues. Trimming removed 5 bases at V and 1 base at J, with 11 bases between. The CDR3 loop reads CASSLEGQNTEAFF. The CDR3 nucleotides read TGTGCCAGCAGCCTGGAGGGCCAGAACACTGAAGCTTTCTTT.

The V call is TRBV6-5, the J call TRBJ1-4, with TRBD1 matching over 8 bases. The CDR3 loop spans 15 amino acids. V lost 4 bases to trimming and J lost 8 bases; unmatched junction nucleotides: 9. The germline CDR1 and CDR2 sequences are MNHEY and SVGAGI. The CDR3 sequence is CASSSGQGSREKLFF. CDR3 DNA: TGTGCCAGCAGTTCTGGACAGGGATCGAGAGAAAAACTGTTTTTT.

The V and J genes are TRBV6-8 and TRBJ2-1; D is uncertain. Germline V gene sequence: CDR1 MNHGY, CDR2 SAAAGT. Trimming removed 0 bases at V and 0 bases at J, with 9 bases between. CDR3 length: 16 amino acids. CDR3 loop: CASSYSGFSSYNEQFF. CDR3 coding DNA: TGTGCCAGCAGTTACTCGGGGTTTAGCTCCTACAATGAGCAGTTCTTC.

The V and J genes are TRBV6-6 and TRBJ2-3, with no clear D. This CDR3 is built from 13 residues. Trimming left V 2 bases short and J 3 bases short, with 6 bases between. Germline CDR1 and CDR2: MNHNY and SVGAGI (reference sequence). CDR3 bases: TGTGCCAGCAGTTACGTTAGGACAGATACGCAGTATTTT. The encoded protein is CASSYVRTDTQYF.

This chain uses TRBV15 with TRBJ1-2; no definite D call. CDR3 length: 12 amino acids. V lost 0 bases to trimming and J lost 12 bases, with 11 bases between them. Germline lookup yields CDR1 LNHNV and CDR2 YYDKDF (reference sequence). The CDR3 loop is CATSRELLEHTF. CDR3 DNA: TGTGCCACCAGCAGAGAGCTCCTGGAACACACCTTC.

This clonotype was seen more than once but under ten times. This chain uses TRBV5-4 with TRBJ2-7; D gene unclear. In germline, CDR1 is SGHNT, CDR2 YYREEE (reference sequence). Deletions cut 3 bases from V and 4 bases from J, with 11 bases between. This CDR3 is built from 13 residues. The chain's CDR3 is CASSSADPYEQYF. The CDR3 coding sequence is TGTGCCAGCAGCTCAGCTGACCCATACGAGCAGTACTTC.

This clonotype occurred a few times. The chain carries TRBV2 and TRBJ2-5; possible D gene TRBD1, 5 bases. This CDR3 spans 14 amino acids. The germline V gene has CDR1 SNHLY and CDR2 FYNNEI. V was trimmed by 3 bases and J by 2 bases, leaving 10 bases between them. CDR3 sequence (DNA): TGTGCCAGCAGTGATGTACAGGAGCAAGAGACCCAGTACTTC. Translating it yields CASSDVQEQETQYF.

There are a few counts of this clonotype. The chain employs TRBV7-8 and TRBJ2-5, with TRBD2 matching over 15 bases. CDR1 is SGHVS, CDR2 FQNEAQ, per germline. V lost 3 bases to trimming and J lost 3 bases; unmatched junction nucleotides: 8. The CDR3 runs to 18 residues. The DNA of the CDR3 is TGTGCCAGCAGCTTTAGGACTAGCGGGGGGGCCGGTAAAGAGACCCAGTACTTC. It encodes CASSFRTSGGAGKETQYF.

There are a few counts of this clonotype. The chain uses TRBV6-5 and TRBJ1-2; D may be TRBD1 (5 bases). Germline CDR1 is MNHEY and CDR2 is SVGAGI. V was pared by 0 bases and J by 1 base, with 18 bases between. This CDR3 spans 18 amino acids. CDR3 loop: CASSYSQGGSLYNYGYTF. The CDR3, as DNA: TGTGCCAGCAGTTACTCGCAGGGCGGAAGCTTATATAACTATGGCTACACCTTC.

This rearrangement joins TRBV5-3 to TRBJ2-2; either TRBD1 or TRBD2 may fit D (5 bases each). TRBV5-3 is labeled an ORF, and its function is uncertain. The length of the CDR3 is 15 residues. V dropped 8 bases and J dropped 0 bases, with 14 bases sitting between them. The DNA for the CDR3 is TGTGCCAGCAGCGCGTGGGACGCGAACACCGGGGAGCTGTTTTTT. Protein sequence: CASSAWDANTGELFF.

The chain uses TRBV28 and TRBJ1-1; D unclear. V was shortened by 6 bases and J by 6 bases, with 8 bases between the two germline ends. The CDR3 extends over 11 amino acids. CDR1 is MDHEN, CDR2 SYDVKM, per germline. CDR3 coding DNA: TGTGCCAGCAGCACCAGCCCTGAAGCTTTCTTT. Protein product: CASSTSPEAFF.

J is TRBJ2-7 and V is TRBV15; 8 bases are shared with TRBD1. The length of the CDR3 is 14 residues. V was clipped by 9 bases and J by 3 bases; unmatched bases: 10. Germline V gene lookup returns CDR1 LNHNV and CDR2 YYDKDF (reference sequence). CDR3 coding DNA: TGTGCCACTTCGCGAGGACAGGGAAACTACGAGCAGTACTTC. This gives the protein CATSRGQGNYEQYF.

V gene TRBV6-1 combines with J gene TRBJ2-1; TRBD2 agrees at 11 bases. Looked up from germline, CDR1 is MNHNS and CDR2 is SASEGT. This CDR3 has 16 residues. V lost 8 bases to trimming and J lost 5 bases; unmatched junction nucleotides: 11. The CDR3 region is CASGGILAGENNEQFF. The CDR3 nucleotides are TGTGCCAGCGGGGGAATACTAGCGGGGGAGAACAATGAGCAGTTCTTC.

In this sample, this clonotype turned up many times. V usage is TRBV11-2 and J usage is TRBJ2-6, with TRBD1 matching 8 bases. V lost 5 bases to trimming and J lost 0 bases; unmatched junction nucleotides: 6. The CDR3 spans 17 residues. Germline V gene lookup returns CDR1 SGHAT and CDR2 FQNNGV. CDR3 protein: CASSLRTGPSGANVLTF. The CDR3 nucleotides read TGTGCCAGCAGCCTCCGGACAGGGCCCTCTGGGGCCAACGTCCTGACTTTC.

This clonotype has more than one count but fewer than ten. CDR3 bases: TGTGCCAGCACCCCGGGACAGGGGGTCTACGAGCAGTACTTC. Translation: CASTPGQGVYEQYF. The chain joins TRBV12-3 or TRBV12-4 to TRBJ2-7; 11 positions match TRBD1. Trimming at V came to 7 bases and at J to 3 bases, leaving 5 bases not matched to a gene. The CDR3 covers 14 residues.

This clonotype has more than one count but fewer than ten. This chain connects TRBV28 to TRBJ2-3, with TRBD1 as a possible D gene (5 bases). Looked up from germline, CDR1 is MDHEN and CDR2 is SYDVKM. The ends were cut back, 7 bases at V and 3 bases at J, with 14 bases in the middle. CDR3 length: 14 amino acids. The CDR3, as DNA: TGTGCCAGCACCGAAGGGGCAGGGACAGATACGCAGTATTTT. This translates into CASTEGAGTDTQYF. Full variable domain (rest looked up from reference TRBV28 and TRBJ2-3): DVKVTQSSRYLVKRTGEKVFLECVQDMDHENMFWYRQDPGLGLRLIYFSYDVKMKEKGDIPEGYSVSREKKERFSLILESASTNQTSMYLCASTEGAGTDTQYFGPGTRLTVL.

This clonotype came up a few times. In DNA, the CDR3 is TGTGCCAGCAGCTTAGGACCCAACAGGGGGCAGCAGTTCTTC. Its protein product is CASSLGPNRGQQFF. The V and J genes are TRBV7-2 and TRBJ2-1; 9 nucleotides match TRBD1. Looked up from germline, CDR1 is SGHTA and CDR2 is FQGNSA. The CDR3 has 14 amino acids. J lost 11 bases, V lost 1 base, and 6 bases had no gene match.